The 30 T cell receptor beta chains in this list originate from one sample, sequenced in a study of monozygotic twins with inflammatory bowel disease (dated 2019 in TCRdb). The library was prepared using 5' RACE. The run used an Illumina HiSeq 2500. Reprocessed by TCRdb, the reads give a single entry per CDR3 protein sequence, without DNA. In this sample's table one finds about 150,000 distinct CDR3 sequences. Jointly, the top ten make up 0.95% to 1.5% of the sample. The specimen sequenced was blood. The receptors originated from a human donor with ulcerative colitis or Crohn's disease, or a healthy co-twin of an affected twin (not recorded which).

The chain couples TRBV7-6 to TRBJ1-3; TCRdb proposes TRBD1, but this gene call is untestable without DNA. Germline V gene data show CDR1 as SGHVS and CDR2 as FNYEAQ. This CDR3 has 15 residues. This CDR3 reads CASSLGTGAGNTIYF.

The V gene is TRBV5-1, the J gene TRBJ2-5; TCRdb's D gene call, TRBD1, goes unchecked for lack of DNA. The CDR3 consists of 13 residues. From germline, CDR1 is SGHRS and CDR2 YFSETQ. The CDR3 reads CASSLDSPATQYF.

V and J are TRBV6-1 and TRBJ2-1; no DNA is available, so the TRBD1 call from TCRdb remains unchecked. This CDR3 comprises 15 residues. Germline-derived CDR1 and CDR2 are MNHNS and SASEGT. CDR3 sequence reads: CASNPTGNLYNEQFF.

The chain links TRBV12-3 or TRBV12-4 to TRBJ2-7; TCRdb designates TRBD1, a call that cannot be tested without DNA. This CDR3 contains 14 residues. CDR3 sequence reads: CASRLTGEVGEQYF.

The V call is TRBV7-6, the J call TRBJ1-1. This CDR3 has 13 residues. Germline values: CDR1 SGHVS, CDR2 FNYEAQ. Here the CDR3 reads CASSLGPETEAFF.

The chain employs TRBV5-1 and TRBJ1-2. This CDR3 has 14 amino acids. Germline CDR1 reads SGHRS; CDR2 reads YFSETQ. The chain's CDR3 is CASSLDRQLYGYTF.

The gene calls are TRBV7-2 and TRBJ2-4. The CDR3 loop spans 14 amino acids. From germline, CDR1 is SGHTA and CDR2 FQGNSA. The CDR3 spells CASSLAVGKNIQYF. The variable domain in full, completed from reference TRBV7-2 and TRBJ2-4, reads GAGVSQSPSNKVTEKGKDVELRCDPISGHTALYWYRQSLGQGLEFLIYFQGNSAPDKSGLPSDRFSAERTGGSVSTLTIQRTQQEDSAVYLCASSLAVGKNIQYFGAGTRLSVL.

The chain carries TRBV28 and TRBJ2-1; the TRBD2 assignment by TCRdb is unverifiable without DNA. Germline V gives CDR1 MDHEN, CDR2 SYDVKM. The CDR3 is made up of 16 amino acids. This chain's CDR3 is CASSLWKTRMDNEQFF.

The chain recombines TRBV7-8 with TRBJ2-6; TCRdb picks TRBD1, but there is no DNA to check that call. Germline lookup yields CDR1 SGHVS and CDR2 FQNEAQ. The CDR3 runs 15 residues. The CDR3 sequence is CASSSTGPGANVLTF.

The chain recombines TRBV24-1 with TRBJ2-1; TCRdb lists TRBD2, though no DNA is available to test this call. This CDR3 region has 16 residues. CDR1 and CDR2 from the germline V gene are KGHDR and SFDVKD. The CDR3 here is CATSDRGLAGYNEQFF.

The V gene is TRBV28, the J gene TRBJ2-7. Germline CDR1 is MDHEN and CDR2 is SYDVKM. The CDR3 sequence is 12 residues long. The CDR3 here is CASSSRPYEQYF.

CDR3 amino acids: CSARDSGQGNQPQHF. The chain recombines TRBV20-1 with TRBJ1-5; the TCRdb D gene call, TRBD1, has no DNA to confirm it. The CDR3 is made up of 15 amino acids. Looked up from germline, CDR1 is DFQATT and CDR2 is SNEGSKA (reference sequence).

The chain has TRBV6-1 and TRBJ2-1; without DNA, the TCRdb call of TRBD2 cannot be checked. This CDR3 is built from 14 residues. The germline V gene encodes CDR1 MNHNS and CDR2 SASEGT. This CDR3 reads CASGASGIHNEQFF.

The chain employs TRBV5-5 and TRBJ2-1. The germline gives CDR1 SGHKS, CDR2 YYEKEE (reference sequence). The CDR3 spans 15 residues. CDR3 region: CASSLSPTAYNEQFF.

This CDR3 is CSISSNYGYTF. The chain uses TRBV29-1 and TRBJ1-2. There are 11 residues in the CDR3. Germline V gene lookup returns CDR1 SQVTM and CDR2 ANQGSEA.

The chain carries TRBV27 and TRBJ1-5. The CDR3 length is 15 residues. CDR1 and CDR2 (germline): MNHEY, SMNVEV (reference sequence). CDR3 residues: CASSWADGSNQPQHF.

This chain joins TRBV5-6 and TRBJ2-7; the D gene TCRdb calls, TRBD1, cannot be checked with no DNA. The germline V gene has CDR1 SGHDT and CDR2 YYEEEE. The CDR3 contains 15 residues. The CDR3 sequence is CASSLTGYPSYEQYF.

The V and J genes are TRBV12-3 or TRBV12-4 and TRBJ1-5. The CDR3 covers 14 residues. The CDR3: CASSLGTSNQPQHF.

The chain combines TRBV5-1 with TRBJ1-1; TCRdb returns TRBD1, unconfirmable since there is no DNA. CDR1 SGHRS and CDR2 YFSETQ come from the germline V gene. The CDR3 has 13 amino acids. This chain's CDR3 is CASSFGLGTEAFF.

The genes are TRBV28 and TRBJ2-1; TCRdb's D gene call, TRBD2, goes unchecked for lack of DNA. Germline V CDR1 and CDR2: MDHEN, SYDVKM. There are 15 residues in the CDR3. The CDR3 reads CASSSSGRAVYEQFF.

This chain connects TRBV7-2 to TRBJ2-7. Looked up from germline, CDR1 is SGHTA and CDR2 is FQGNSA. This CDR3 comprises 15 residues. The chain's CDR3 is CASSLLPGYSYEQYF.

The chain carries TRBV7-9 and TRBJ2-4; TCRdb reports TRBD2, a call that lacks DNA to check it against. This CDR3 region has 15 residues. CDR1 is SEHNR, CDR2 FQNEAQ, per germline (reference sequence). CDR3 residues: CASSGAGGGQNIQYF.

The V call is TRBV15, the J call TRBJ2-3. This CDR3 spans 15 amino acids. CDR1 and CDR2 (germline): LNHNV, YYDKDF (reference sequence). The CDR3 here is CATSRESNVADTQYF.

The chain has TRBV7-9 and TRBJ1-5. CDR1 is SEHNR, CDR2 FQNEAQ, per germline (reference sequence). The CDR3 spans 13 residues. Here the CDR3 reads CASSLGPDQPQHF.

The V and J genes are TRBV27 and TRBJ1-4. This CDR3 region has 15 residues. Germline CDR1 reads MNHEY; CDR2 reads SMNVEV (reference sequence). The CDR3: CACSSTAATNEKLFF.

This chain uses TRBV18 with TRBJ1-1. The CDR3 runs to 13 residues. In germline, CDR1 is KGHSH, CDR2 LQKENI. The CDR3 is CASSPPGKGEAFF.

V and J are TRBV7-2 and TRBJ1-1. This CDR3 spans 12 amino acids. Germline V gives CDR1 SGHTA, CDR2 FQGNSA. This CDR3 is CASSLGNIQAFF.

The CDR3 region is CASLMAGVPYEQYF. This sequence joins TRBV7-2 and TRBJ2-7. There are 14 residues in the CDR3. Germline CDR1 reads SGHTA; CDR2 reads FQGNSA.

The genes are TRBV7-2 and TRBJ1-1; the TCRdb call, TRBD1, lacks DNA for checking. This CDR3 contains 15 residues. CDR1 is SGHTA, CDR2 FQGNSA, per germline. CDR3: CASSLMGVLNTEAFF.

The rearrangement joins TRBV2 to TRBJ1-1; TCRdb lists TRBD1, though no DNA is available to test this call. The germline V gene has CDR1 SNHLY and CDR2 FYNNEI. The CDR3 consists of 15 residues. CDR3 in amino acids: CASTFGQPRDTEAFF.